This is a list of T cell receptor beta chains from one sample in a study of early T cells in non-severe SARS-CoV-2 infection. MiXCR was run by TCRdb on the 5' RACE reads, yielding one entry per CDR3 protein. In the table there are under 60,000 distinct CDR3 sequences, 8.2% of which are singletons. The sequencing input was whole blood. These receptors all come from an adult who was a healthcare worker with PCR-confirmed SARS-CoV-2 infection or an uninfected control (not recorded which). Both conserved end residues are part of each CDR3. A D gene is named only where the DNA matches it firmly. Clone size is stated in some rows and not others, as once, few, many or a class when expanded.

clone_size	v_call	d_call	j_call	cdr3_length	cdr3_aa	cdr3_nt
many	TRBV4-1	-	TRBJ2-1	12	CASSRQAHEQFF	TGCGCCAGCAGCCGACAGGCGCATGAGCAGTTCTTC
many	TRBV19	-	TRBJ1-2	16	CASSIMVSGTSYGYTF	TGTGCCAGTAGTATAATGGTAAGCGGTACTTCGTATGGCTACACCTTC
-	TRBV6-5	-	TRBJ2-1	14	CASSYSRGYNEQFF	TGTGCCAGCAGTTACTCGAGAGGTTACAATGAGCAGTTCTTC
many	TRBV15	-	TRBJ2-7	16	CATSRDLASFSYEQYF	TGTGCCACCAGCAGAGATCTAGCTAGCTTCTCCTACGAGCAGTACTTC
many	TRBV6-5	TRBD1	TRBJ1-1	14	CASSSPTGLTEAFF	TGTGCCAGCAGTTCCCCGACAGGGTTAACTGAAGCTTTCTTT
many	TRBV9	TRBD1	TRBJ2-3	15	CASSAAGQGADTQYF	TGTGCCAGCAGCGCCGCGGGACAGGGCGCAGATACGCAGTATTTT
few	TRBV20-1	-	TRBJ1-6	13	CSARGLRNSPLHF	TGCAGTGCTAGAGGGTTGAGGAATTCACCCCTCCACTTT
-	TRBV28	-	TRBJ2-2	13	CASSRTQAGELFF	TGTGCCAGCAGTAGAACGCAGGCCGGGGAGCTGTTTTTT
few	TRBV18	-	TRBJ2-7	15	CASSPRETLVYEQYF	TGTGCCAGCTCACCCCGGGAAACCTTAGTCTACGAGCAGTACTTC
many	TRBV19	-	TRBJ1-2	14	CASSINPDKHGYTF	TGTGCCAGTAGTATTAACCCGGACAAGCATGGCTACACCTTC
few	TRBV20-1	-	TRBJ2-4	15	CSAADPRAAKNIQYF	TGCAGTGCAGCGGACCCCCGGGCGGCCAAAAACATTCAGTACTTC
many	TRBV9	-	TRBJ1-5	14	CARDGGRSNQPQHF	TGTGCCAGGGATGGGGGCAGAAGCAATCAGCCCCAGCATTTT
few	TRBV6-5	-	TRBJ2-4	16	CASSYSSNRAKNIQYF	TGTGCCAGCAGTTACTCGTCTAACCGAGCCAAAAACATTCAGTACTTC
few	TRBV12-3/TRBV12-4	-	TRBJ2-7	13	CASSPAGSGEQYF	TGTGCCAGCAGTCCGGCCGGGTCTGGGGAGCAGTACTTC
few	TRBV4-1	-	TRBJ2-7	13	CASSQDQTYEQYF	TGCGCCAGCAGCCAAGACCAGACCTACGAGCAGTACTTC
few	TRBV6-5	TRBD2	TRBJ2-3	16	CASSELAGGVTDTQYF	TGTGCCAGCAGTGAACTAGCGGGGGGCGTGACAGATACGCAGTATTTT
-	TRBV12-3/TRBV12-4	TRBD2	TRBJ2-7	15	CASSQSGSGSHEQYF	TGTGCCAGCAGTCAAAGCGGGAGCGGGTCCCACGAGCAGTACTTC
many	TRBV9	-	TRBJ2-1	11	CAPGKDNEQFF	TGTGCCCCCGGAAAGGACAATGAGCAGTTCTTC
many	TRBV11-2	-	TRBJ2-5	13	CASSPSLAVTQYF	TGTGCCAGCAGCCCTTCACTAGCTGTGACCCAGTACTTC
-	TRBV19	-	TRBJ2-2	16	CASSIAGPPRTGELFF	TGTGCCAGTAGTATAGCGGGACCCCCAAGGACCGGGGAGCTGTTTTTT
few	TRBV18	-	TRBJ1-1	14	CASSRTDANTEAFF	TGTGCCAGCTCACGGACAGACGCGAACACTGAAGCTTTCTTT
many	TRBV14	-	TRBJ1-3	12	CASSRSGNTIYF	TGTGCCAGCAGCCGCTCTGGAAACACCATATATTTT
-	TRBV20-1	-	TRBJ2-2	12	CSGKQGGGELFF	TGCAGTGGGAAACAGGGTGGCGGGGAGCTGTTTTTT
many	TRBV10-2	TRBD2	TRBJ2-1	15	CASSKPGLAVNEQFF	TGCGCCAGCTCCAAACCGGGACTAGCCGTAAATGAGCAGTTCTTC
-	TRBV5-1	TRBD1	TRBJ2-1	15	CASSSTGPAYNEQFF	TGCGCCAGCAGCTCGACAGGGCCCGCCTACAATGAGCAGTTCTTC
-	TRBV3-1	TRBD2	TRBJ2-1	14	CASSQVAGDNEQFF	TGTGCCAGCAGCCAAGTGGCGGGAGACAATGAGCAGTTCTTC
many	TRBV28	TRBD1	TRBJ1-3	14	CASSGDRVGNTIYF	TGTGCCAGCAGCGGGGACAGGGTTGGAAACACCATATATTTT
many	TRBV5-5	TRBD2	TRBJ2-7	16	CASSSEVAGGIYEQYF	TGTGCCAGCAGCTCGGAGGTAGCGGGAGGTATCTACGAGCAGTACTTC
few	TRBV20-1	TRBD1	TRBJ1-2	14	CSAPGTGGVKGYTF	TGCAGTGCACCCGGGACAGGGGGCGTGAAAGGCTACACCTTC
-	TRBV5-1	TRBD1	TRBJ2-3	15	CASSPWTGETDTQYF	TGCGCCAGCAGCCCGTGGACAGGGGAGACAGATACGCAGTATTTT
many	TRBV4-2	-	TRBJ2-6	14	CASRGDSGANVLTF	TGTGCCAGCAGGGGTGACTCTGGGGCCAACGTCCTGACTTTC
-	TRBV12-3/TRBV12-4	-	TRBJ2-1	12	CASRQMGDEQFF	TGTGCCAGCAGACAGATGGGAGATGAGCAGTTCTTC
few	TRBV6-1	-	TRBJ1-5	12	CASSEVNQPQHF	TGTGCCAGCAGTGAAGTTAATCAGCCCCAGCATTTT
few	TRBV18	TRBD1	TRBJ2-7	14	CASSPGGQRYEQYF	TGTGCCAGCTCACCTGGGGGACAGCGCTACGAGCAGTACTTC
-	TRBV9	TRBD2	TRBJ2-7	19	CASSVVMTSGRAGMSEQYF	TGTGCCAGCAGCGTAGTGATGACTAGCGGGAGGGCCGGGATGAGCGAGCAGTACTTC
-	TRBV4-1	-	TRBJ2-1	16	CASSQPGQQTYNEQFF	TGCGCCAGCAGCCAACCCGGGCAGCAAACCTACAATGAGCAGTTCTTC
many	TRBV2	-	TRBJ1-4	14	CATGTARKEEKLFF	TGTGCCACAGGGACCGCCCGAAAAGAGGAAAAACTGTTTTTT
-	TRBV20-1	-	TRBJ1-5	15	CSARALGNSNQPQHF	TGCAGTGCTAGAGCCTTAGGGAATTCCAATCAGCCCCAGCATTTT
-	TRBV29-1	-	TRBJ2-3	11	CSTRQAEGKYF	TGCAGCACACGGCAAGCCGAGGGGAAGTATTTT
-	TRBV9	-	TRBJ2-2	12	CASSPGTGELFF	TGTGCCAGCAGCCCGGGGACCGGGGAGCTGTTTTTT
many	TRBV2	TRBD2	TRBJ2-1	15	CASRGGTSGKNEQFF	TGTGCCAGCAGGGGTGGGACTAGCGGAAAAAATGAGCAGTTCTTC
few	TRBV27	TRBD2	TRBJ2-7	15	CASSFGLAGAYEQYF	TGTGCCAGCAGTTTTGGGCTAGCGGGAGCCTACGAGCAGTACTTC
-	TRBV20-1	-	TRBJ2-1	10	CSARSSEQFF	TGCAGTGCTAGGTCGTCAGAGCAGTTCTTC
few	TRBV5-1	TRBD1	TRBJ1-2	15	CASSYGQGTLYGYTF	TGCGCCAGCAGCTATGGACAGGGGACCCTCTATGGCTACACCTTC
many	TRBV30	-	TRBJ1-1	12	CAAGRVGTEAFF	TGTGCCGCCGGTAGAGTCGGCACTGAAGCTTTCTTT
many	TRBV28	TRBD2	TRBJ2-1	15	CASSFLRERVNEQFF	TGTGCCAGCAGTTTTTTGCGGGAGCGGGTCAATGAGCAGTTCTTC
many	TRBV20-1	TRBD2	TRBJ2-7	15	CSASIPASGVQEQYF	TGCAGTGCTAGCATCCCGGCTAGCGGGGTCCAAGAGCAGTACTTC
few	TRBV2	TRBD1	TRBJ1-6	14	CASRRTGGNSPLHF	TGTGCCAGCCGAAGGACAGGGGGAAATTCACCCCTCCACTTT
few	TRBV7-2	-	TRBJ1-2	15	CASSITGPANYGYTF	TGTGCCAGCAGCATTACAGGGCCAGCTAACTATGGCTACACCTTC
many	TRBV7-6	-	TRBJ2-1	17	CASSLWAAPSSYNEQFF	TGTGCCAGCAGCTTGTGGGCTGCGCCAAGCTCCTACAATGAGCAGTTCTTC
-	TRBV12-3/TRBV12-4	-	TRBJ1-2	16	CASSLAEGRRHYGYTF	TGTGCCAGCAGTTTAGCGGAAGGGAGGCGGCACTATGGCTACACCTTC
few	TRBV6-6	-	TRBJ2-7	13	CASSWGVGYEQYF	TGTGCCAGCAGTTGGGGCGTCGGGTACGAGCAGTACTTC